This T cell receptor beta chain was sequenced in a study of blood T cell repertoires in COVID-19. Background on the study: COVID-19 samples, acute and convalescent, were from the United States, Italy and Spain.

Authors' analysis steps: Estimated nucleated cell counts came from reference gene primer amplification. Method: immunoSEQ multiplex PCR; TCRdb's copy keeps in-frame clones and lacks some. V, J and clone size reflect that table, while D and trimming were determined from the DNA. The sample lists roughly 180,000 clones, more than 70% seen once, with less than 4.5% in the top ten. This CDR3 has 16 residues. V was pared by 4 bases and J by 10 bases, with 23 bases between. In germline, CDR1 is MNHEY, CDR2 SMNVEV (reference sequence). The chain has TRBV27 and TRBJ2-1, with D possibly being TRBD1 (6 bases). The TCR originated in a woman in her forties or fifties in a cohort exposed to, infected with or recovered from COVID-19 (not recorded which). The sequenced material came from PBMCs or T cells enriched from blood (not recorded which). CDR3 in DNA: TGTGCCAGCAGTTCCTACAGGGAAACGATGGTAGAGGAGCAGTTCTTC. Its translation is CASSSYRETMVEEQFF.